The rows below give T cell receptor beta chains drawn from one sample of a study of breast tumors, draining lymph nodes, adjacent tissues. TCRdb reprocessed the multiplex PCR reads with MiXCR, giving one entry per CDR3 protein. There are approximately 120,000 distinct CDR3 sequences in the sample; 21% occur only once, and about 2.2% lies in the top ten. The specimen sequenced was axillary lymph node tissue. Receptors were obtained from a female donor with breast cancer. Some clones in this sample may be carry-over from other donors' samples. Each CDR3 is given with its conserved first and last residue. The order of the fields is D gene, J gene, V gene, CDR3 length, clone size, CDR3 protein, CDR3 DNA. D genes are given only for firm matches. Clone size is not always given. Where it is, it says once, few, many or a class for expanded clones.

d_gene: -
j_gene: TRBJ2-2
v_gene: TRBV7-6
len: 14
abundance: many
CDR3aa: CASSLQTSTGELFF
CDR3nt: TGTGCCAGCAGCCTCCAGACGTCCACCGGGGAGCTGTTTTTT

d_gene: TRBD2
j_gene: TRBJ2-3
v_gene: TRBV4-1
len: 15
abundance: many
CDR3aa: CASSPTKGGMDTQYF
CDR3nt: TGCGCCAGCAGCCCAACAAAGGGAGGGATGGATACGCAGTATTTT

d_gene: -
j_gene: TRBJ1-2
v_gene: TRBV11-2
len: 13
abundance: many
CDR3aa: CASSFTANYGYTF
CDR3nt: TGTGCCAGCAGCTTCACAGCTAACTATGGCTACACCTTC

d_gene: TRBD1
j_gene: TRBJ2-7
v_gene: TRBV5-6
len: 16
abundance: many
CDR3aa: CASSPDPGTVTYEQYF
CDR3nt: TGTGCCAGCAGCCCGGACCCCGGGACAGTCACCTACGAGCAGTACTTC

d_gene: -
j_gene: TRBJ1-4
v_gene: TRBV9
len: 13
abundance: many
CDR3aa: CASSREANEKLFF
CDR3nt: TGTGCCAGCAGCCGGGAGGCGAATGAAAAACTGTTTTTT

d_gene: TRBD1
j_gene: TRBJ2-7
v_gene: TRBV6-2/TRBV6-3
len: 15
abundance: many
CDR3aa: CASSSNQTGTPKEYF
CDR3nt: TGTGCCAGCAGCTCCAACCAGACAGGGACCCCGAAGGAGTACTTC

d_gene: TRBD1
j_gene: TRBJ2-3
v_gene: TRBV9
len: 14
abundance: many
CDR3aa: CASRGDRVADTQYF
CDR3nt: TGTGCCAGCAGGGGAGACAGGGTGGCAGATACGCAGTATTTT

d_gene: -
j_gene: TRBJ2-5
v_gene: TRBV20-1
len: 9
abundance: many
CDR3aa: CSARKTQYF
CDR3nt: TGCAGTGCTAGAAAGACCCAGTACTTC

d_gene: TRBD2
j_gene: TRBJ2-3
v_gene: TRBV19
len: 15
abundance: many
CDR3aa: CASSLTSGATDTQYF
CDR3nt: TGTGCCAGTAGTTTGACTAGCGGGGCCACAGATACGCAGTATTTT

d_gene: -
j_gene: TRBJ1-2
v_gene: TRBV24-1
len: 16
abundance: -
CDR3aa: CATSDRRGRGDYGYTF
CDR3nt: TGTGCCACCAGTGATCGCCGTGGGAGGGGGGACTATGGCTACACCTTC

d_gene: -
j_gene: TRBJ2-6
v_gene: TRBV7-9
len: 17
abundance: -
CDR3aa: CASSIIGRPSGANVLTF
CDR3nt: TGTGCCAGCAGCATCATAGGGCGACCCTCTGGGGCCAACGTCCTGACTTTC

d_gene: -
j_gene: TRBJ2-7
v_gene: TRBV10-2
len: 14
abundance: many
CDR3aa: CASSGTETVLGQYF
CDR3nt: TGCGCCAGCAGCGGGACTGAGACTGTTTTAGGGCAGTACTTC

d_gene: -
j_gene: TRBJ1-1
v_gene: TRBV7-9
len: 13
abundance: once
CDR3aa: CASSLDLNTEAFF
CDR3nt: TGTGCCAGCAGCTTAGATTTGAACACTGAAGCTTTCTTT

d_gene: TRBD2
j_gene: TRBJ2-1
v_gene: TRBV2
len: 15
abundance: many
CDR3aa: CASSLTSGRDNEQFF
CDR3nt: TGTGCCAGCAGTTTGACTAGCGGGAGGGACAATGAGCAGTTCTTC

d_gene: TRBD2
j_gene: TRBJ2-7
v_gene: TRBV19
len: 16
abundance: many
CDR3aa: CASSKPGLAGVYEQYF
CDR3nt: TGTGCCAGTAGTAAACCGGGACTAGCGGGAGTGTACGAGCAGTACTTC

d_gene: TRBD2
j_gene: TRBJ2-3
v_gene: TRBV20-1
len: 17
abundance: many
CDR3aa: CSARHVAGGPGTDTQYF
CDR3nt: TGCAGTGCTAGACACGTAGCGGGAGGGCCGGGCACAGATACGCAGTATTTT

d_gene: TRBD1
j_gene: TRBJ2-1
v_gene: TRBV27
len: 15
abundance: -
CDR3aa: CAGSLSAGGSNEQFF
CDR3nt: TGTGCCGGCAGTTTATCCGCAGGGGGCTCCAATGAGCAGTTCTTC

d_gene: TRBD1
j_gene: TRBJ1-5
v_gene: TRBV27
len: 15
abundance: many
CDR3aa: CASKHGTGSNQPQHF
CDR3nt: TGTGCCAGCAAACACGGGACAGGGAGCAATCAGCCCCAGCATTTT

d_gene: TRBD1
j_gene: TRBJ1-2
v_gene: TRBV6-1
len: 15
abundance: many
CDR3aa: CASSLGDRVTYGYTF
CDR3nt: TGTGCCAGTTCCTTAGGGGACAGGGTTACCTATGGCTACACCTTC

d_gene: -
j_gene: TRBJ2-3
v_gene: TRBV2
len: 16
abundance: many
CDR3aa: CASSSPGTDRTDTQYF
CDR3nt: TGTGCCAGCAGTTCCCCCGGGACGGACCGCACAGATACGCAGTATTTT

d_gene: TRBD2
j_gene: TRBJ2-7
v_gene: TRBV20-1
len: 15
abundance: many
CDR3aa: CSARPTSGDPYEQYF
CDR3nt: TGCAGTGCTAGGCCCACTAGCGGGGATCCCTACGAGCAGTACTTC

d_gene: TRBD2
j_gene: TRBJ2-1
v_gene: TRBV11-2
len: 17
abundance: many
CDR3aa: CASSLTSGTYSYNEQFF
CDR3nt: TGTGCCAGCAGCTTGACTAGCGGGACTTACTCCTACAATGAGCAGTTCTTC

d_gene: -
j_gene: TRBJ2-2
v_gene: TRBV15
len: 13
abundance: many
CDR3aa: CATSRDNAGELFF
CDR3nt: TGTGCCACCAGCAGAGATAACGCCGGGGAGCTGTTTTTT

d_gene: TRBD1
j_gene: TRBJ1-2
v_gene: TRBV2
len: 12
abundance: many
CDR3aa: CASTAGGQGYTF
CDR3nt: TGTGCCAGCACAGCAGGGGGGCAAGGCTACACCTTC

d_gene: -
j_gene: TRBJ2-7
v_gene: TRBV5-1
len: 14
abundance: many
CDR3aa: CASSADGSLGEQYF
CDR3nt: TGCGCCAGCAGCGCGGACGGTTCCCTAGGCGAGCAGTACTTC

d_gene: -
j_gene: TRBJ2-7
v_gene: TRBV6-6
len: 14
abundance: many
CDR3aa: CASSTRALGYEQYF
CDR3nt: TGTGCCAGCTCAACCCGGGCCTTGGGGTACGAGCAGTACTTC

d_gene: TRBD2
j_gene: TRBJ2-3
v_gene: TRBV6-2/TRBV6-3
len: 22
abundance: -
CDR3aa: CASSYSSLLGTSVKMGTDTQYF
CDR3nt: TGTGCCAGCAGTTACTCGAGCCTGCTAGGGACTAGCGTTAAAATGGGCACAGATACGCAGTATTTT

d_gene: -
j_gene: TRBJ1-3
v_gene: TRBV20-1
len: 14
abundance: many
CDR3aa: CSARDSEPGNTIYF
CDR3nt: TGCAGTGCTAGAGACAGCGAACCTGGAAACACCATATATTTT

d_gene: TRBD2
j_gene: TRBJ2-5
v_gene: TRBV10-3
len: 17
abundance: -
CDR3aa: CAISGDGTSGSRETQYF
CDR3nt: TGTGCCATCAGCGGCGACGGGACTAGCGGGAGTAGGGAGACCCAGTACTTC

d_gene: TRBD1
j_gene: TRBJ1-2
v_gene: TRBV20-1
len: 13
abundance: many
CDR3aa: CSATEGAQYGYTF
CDR3nt: TGCAGTGCGACGGAGGGGGCGCAGTATGGCTACACCTTC

d_gene: -
j_gene: TRBJ2-2
v_gene: TRBV12-3/TRBV12-4
len: 13
abundance: many
CDR3aa: CASSPDNGGVLFF
CDR3nt: TGTGCCAGCAGCCCCGACAATGGAGGGGTGCTGTTTTTT

d_gene: TRBD2
j_gene: TRBJ2-1
v_gene: TRBV20-1
len: 15
abundance: many
CDR3aa: CSARDLAGPYNEQFF
CDR3nt: TGCAGTGCTAGAGATTTAGCGGGACCCTACAATGAGCAGTTCTTC

d_gene: TRBD2
j_gene: TRBJ2-1
v_gene: TRBV7-9
len: 15
abundance: many
CDR3aa: CASSKGGRSYNEQFF
CDR3nt: TGTGCCAGCAGCAAAGGCGGGAGATCGTACAATGAGCAGTTCTTC

d_gene: -
j_gene: TRBJ2-3
v_gene: TRBV7-9
len: 14
abundance: many
CDR3aa: CASTGVGGTDTQYF
CDR3nt: TGTGCCAGCACAGGGGTAGGAGGCACAGATACGCAGTATTTT

d_gene: TRBD1
j_gene: TRBJ1-2
v_gene: TRBV28
len: 15
abundance: -
CDR3aa: CASSLGTGGSYGYTF
CDR3nt: TGTGCCAGCAGCCTAGGGACAGGGGGCAGCTATGGCTACACCTTC